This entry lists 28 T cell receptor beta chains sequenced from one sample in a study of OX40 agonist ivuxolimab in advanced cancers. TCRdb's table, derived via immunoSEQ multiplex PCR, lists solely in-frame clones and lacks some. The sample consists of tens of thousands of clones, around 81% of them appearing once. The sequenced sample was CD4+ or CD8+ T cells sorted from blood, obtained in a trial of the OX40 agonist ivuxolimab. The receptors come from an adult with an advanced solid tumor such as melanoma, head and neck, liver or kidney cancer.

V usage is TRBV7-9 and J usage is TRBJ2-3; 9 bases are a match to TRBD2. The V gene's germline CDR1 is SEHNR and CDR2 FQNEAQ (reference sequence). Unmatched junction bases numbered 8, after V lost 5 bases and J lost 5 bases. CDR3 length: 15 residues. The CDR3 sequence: CASSPQRGAQDTQYF. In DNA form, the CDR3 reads TGTGCCAGCAGCCCCCAGCGGGGGGCCCAAGATACGCAGTATTTT.

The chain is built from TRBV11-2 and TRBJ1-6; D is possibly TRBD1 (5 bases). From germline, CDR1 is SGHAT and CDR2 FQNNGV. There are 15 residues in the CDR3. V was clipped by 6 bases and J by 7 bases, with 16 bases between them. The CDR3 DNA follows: TGTGCCAGCAGTTTTGGGGCAGCTCAAAATTCACCCCTCCACTTT. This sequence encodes CASSFGAAQNSPLHF.

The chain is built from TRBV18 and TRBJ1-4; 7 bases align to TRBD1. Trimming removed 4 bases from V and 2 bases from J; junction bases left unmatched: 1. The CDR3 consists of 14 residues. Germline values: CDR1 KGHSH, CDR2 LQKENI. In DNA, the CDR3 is TGTGCCAGCTCACGGGGACAGACTAATGAAAAACTGTTTTTT. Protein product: CASSRGQTNEKLFF.

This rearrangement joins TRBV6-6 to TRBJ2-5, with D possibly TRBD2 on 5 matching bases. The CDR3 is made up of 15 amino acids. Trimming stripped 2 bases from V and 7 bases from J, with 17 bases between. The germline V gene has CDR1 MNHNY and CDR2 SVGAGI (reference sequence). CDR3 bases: TGTGCCAGCAGTTACGGTGCGGGCGTCCGTGGGACCCAGTACTTC. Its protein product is CASSYGAGVRGTQYF.

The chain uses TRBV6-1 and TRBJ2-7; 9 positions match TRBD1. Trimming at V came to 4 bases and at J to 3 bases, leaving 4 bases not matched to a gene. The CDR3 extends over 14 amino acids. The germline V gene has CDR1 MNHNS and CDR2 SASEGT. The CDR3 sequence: CASSADRGVYEQYF. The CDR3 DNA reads TGTGCCAGCAGTGCTGACAGGGGGGTCTACGAGCAGTACTTC.

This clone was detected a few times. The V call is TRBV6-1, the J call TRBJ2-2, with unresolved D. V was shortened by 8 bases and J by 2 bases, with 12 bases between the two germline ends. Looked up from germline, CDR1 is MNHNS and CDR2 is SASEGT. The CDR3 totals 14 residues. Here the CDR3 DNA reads TGTGCCAGCTGCCCCTCAGTCAACACCGGGGAGCTGTTTTTT. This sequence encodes CASCPSVNTGELFF.

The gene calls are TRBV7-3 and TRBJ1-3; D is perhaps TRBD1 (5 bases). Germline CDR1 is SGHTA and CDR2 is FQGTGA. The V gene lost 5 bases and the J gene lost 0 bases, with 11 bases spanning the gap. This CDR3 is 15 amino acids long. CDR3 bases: TGTGCCAGCAGCCGGGACGGGGGCTCTGGAAACACCATATATTTT. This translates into CASSRDGGSGNTIYF.

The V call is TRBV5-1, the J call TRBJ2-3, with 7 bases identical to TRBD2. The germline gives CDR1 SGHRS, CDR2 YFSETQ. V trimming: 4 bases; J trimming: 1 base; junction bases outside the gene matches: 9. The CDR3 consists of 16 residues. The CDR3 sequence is CASSGVGGFGTDTQYF. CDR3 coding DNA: TGCGCCAGCAGCGGCGTCGGGGGGTTCGGCACAGATACGCAGTATTTT.

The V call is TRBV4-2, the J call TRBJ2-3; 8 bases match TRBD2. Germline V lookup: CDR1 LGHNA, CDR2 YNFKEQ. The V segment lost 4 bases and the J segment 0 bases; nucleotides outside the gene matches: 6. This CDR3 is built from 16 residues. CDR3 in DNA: TGTGCCAGCAGCCCCGAGCGGGGGAGTAGCACAGATACGCAGTATTTT. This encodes CASSPERGSSTDTQYF.

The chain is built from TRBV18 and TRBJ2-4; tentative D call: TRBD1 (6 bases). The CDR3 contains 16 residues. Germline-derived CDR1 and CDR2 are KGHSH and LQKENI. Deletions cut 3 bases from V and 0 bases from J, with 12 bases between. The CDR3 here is CASSPLPQGAKNIQYF. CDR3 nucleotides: TGTGCCAGCTCACCCCTGCCACAGGGAGCCAAAAACATTCAGTACTTC.

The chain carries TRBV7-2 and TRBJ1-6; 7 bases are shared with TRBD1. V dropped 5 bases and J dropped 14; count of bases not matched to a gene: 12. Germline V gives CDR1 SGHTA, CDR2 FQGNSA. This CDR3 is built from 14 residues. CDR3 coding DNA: TGTGCCAGCAGCCCAGGGACGGTCCAGGGGGCCCTCCACTTT. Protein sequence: CASSPGTVQGALHF.

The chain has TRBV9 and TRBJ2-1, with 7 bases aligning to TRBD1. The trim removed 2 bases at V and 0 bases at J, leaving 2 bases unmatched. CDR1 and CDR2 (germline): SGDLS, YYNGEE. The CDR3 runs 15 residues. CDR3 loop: CASSVTGSSYNEQFF. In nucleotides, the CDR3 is TGTGCCAGCAGCGTGACAGGGAGCTCCTACAATGAGCAGTTCTTC.

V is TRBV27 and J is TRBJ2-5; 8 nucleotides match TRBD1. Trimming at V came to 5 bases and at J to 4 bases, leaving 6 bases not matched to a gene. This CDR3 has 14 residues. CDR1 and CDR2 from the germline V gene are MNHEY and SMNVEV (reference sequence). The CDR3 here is CASSDRGQGETQYF. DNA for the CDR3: TGTGCCAGCAGTGACCGCGGACAGGGAGAGACCCAGTACTTC.

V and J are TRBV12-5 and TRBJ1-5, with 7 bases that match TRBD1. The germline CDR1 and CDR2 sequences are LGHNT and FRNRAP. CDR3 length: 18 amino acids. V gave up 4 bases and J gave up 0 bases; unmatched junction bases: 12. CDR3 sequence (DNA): TGTGCTAGTGGTTCGCCGGGACAGAAAGGCTCTAGCAATCAGCCCCAGCATTTT. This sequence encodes CASGSPGQKGSSNQPQHF.

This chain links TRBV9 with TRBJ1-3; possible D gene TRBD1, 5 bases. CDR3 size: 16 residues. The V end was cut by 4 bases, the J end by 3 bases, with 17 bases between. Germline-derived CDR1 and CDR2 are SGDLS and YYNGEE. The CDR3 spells CASSREGRIDGNTIYF. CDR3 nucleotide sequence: TGTGCCAGCAGCCGGGAGGGGCGCATAGATGGAAACACCATATATTTT.

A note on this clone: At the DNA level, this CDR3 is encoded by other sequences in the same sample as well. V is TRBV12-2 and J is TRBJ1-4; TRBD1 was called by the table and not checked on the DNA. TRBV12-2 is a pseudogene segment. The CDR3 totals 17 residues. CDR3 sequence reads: CASRPPGQNTTNEKLFF. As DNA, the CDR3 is TGTGCAAGTCGCCCCCCGGGACAAAACACAACTAATGAAAAACTGTTTTTT.

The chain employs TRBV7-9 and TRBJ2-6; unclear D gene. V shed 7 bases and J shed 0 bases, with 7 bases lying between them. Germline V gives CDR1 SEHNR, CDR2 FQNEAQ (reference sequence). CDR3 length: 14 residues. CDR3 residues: CASTPRSGANVLTF. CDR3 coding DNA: TGTGCCAGCACCCCCCGCTCTGGGGCCAACGTCCTGACTTTC.

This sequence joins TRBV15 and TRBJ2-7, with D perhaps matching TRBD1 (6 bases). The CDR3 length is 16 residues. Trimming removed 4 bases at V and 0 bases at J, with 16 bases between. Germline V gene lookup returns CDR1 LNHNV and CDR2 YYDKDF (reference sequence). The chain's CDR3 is CATSNSSRGRSYEQYF. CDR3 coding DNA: TGTGCCACCAGCAACAGTTCCAGGGGACGCTCCTACGAGCAGTACTTC. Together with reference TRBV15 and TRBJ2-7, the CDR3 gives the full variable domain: DAMVIQNPRYQVTQFGKPVTLSCSQTLNHNVMYWYQQKSSQAPKLLFHYYDKDFNNEADTPDNFQSRRPNTSFCFLDIRSPGLGDTAMYLCATSNSSRGRSYEQYFGPGTRLTVT.

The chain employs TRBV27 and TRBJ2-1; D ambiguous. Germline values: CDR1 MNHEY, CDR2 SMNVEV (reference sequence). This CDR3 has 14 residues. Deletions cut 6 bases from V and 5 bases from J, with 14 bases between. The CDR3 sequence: CASRPYGEHNEQFF. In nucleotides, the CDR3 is TGTGCCAGCAGGCCGTATGGTGAACACAATGAGCAGTTCTTC.

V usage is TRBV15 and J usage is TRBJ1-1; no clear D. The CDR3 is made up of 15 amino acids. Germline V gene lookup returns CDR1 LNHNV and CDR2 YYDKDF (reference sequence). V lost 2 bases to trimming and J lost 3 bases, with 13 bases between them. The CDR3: CATSRLTLRDTEAFF. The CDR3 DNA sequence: TGTGCCACCAGCAGATTAACCCTCCGGGACACTGAAGCTTTCTTT.

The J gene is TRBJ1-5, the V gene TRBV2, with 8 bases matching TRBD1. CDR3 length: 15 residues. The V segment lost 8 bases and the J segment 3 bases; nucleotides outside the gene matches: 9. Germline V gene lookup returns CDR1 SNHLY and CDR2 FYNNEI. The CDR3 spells CASHPGGRDNQPQHF. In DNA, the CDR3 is TGTGCCAGCCATCCAGGGGGCAGGGACAATCAGCCCCAGCATTTT.

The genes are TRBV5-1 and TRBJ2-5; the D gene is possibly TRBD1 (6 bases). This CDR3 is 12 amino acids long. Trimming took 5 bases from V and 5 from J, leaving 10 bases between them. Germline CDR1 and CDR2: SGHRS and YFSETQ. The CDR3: CASRQGTETQYF. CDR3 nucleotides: TGCGCCAGCAGACAGGGAACGGAGACCCAGTACTTC.

CDR3: CASSQDTSSSTAGNYEQYF. In DNA, the CDR3 is TGCGCCAGCAGCCAAGACACCTCTTCCTCGACGGCGGGGAACTACGAGCAGTACTTC. This chain connects TRBV4-1 to TRBJ2-7, with TRBD2 as a possible D gene (6 bases). Trimming left V 0 bases short and J 3 bases short, with 24 bases between. From germline, CDR1 is MGHRA and CDR2 YSYEKL. The CDR3 runs 19 residues.

For the CDR3, the DNA is TGTGCCAGCAGTGACAGGGGAAACACCATATATTTT. This translates into CASSDRGNTIYF. This rearrangement joins TRBV6-1 to TRBJ1-3; D uncertain. The germline gives CDR1 MNHNS, CDR2 SASEGT. V lost 3 bases to trimming and J lost 4 bases, with 4 bases between them. This CDR3 comprises 12 residues.

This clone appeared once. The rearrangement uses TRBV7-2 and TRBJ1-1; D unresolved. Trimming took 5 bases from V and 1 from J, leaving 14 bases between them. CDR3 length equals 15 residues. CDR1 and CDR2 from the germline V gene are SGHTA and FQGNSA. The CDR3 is CASSTRPLSNTEAFF. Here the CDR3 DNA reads TGTGCCAGCAGCACCAGACCGCTCTCGAACACTGAAGCTTTCTTT.

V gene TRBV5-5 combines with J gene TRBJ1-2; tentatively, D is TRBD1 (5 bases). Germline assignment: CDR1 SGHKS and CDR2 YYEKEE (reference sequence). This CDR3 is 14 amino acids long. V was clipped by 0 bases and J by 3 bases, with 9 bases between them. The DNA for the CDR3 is TGTGCCAGCAGCTTGGAACAGGCCTACTATGGCTACACCTTC. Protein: CASSLEQAYYGYTF.

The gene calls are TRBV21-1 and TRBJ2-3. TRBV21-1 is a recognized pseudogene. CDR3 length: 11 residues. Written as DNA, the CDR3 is TGCTCCGGGCCTAGCACAGATACGCAGTATTTT. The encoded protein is CSGPSTDTQYF.

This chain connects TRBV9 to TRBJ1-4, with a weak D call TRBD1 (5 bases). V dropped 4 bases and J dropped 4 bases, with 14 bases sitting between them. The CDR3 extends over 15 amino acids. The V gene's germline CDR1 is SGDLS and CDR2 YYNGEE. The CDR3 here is CASSPGRGGNEKLFF. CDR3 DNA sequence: TGTGCCAGCAGCCCCGGGAGGGGAGGTAATGAAAAACTGTTTTTT.